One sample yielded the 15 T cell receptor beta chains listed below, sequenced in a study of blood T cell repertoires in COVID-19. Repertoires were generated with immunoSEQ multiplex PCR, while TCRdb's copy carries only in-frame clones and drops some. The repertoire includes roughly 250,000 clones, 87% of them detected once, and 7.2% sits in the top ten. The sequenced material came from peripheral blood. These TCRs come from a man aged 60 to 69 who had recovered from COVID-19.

Here the CDR3 reads CASSLGLAGYITQETQYF. Here the CDR3 DNA reads TGTGCCAGCAGTTTAGGGCTAGCGGGGTACATAACTCAAGAGACCCAGTACTTC. The chain combines TRBV6-2 or TRBV6-3 with TRBJ2-5; 9 bases fit TRBD2. Unmatched junction bases numbered 14, after V lost 4 bases and J lost 2 bases. The germline V gene encodes CDR1 MNHEY and CDR2 SVGEGT. This CDR3 spans 18 amino acids.

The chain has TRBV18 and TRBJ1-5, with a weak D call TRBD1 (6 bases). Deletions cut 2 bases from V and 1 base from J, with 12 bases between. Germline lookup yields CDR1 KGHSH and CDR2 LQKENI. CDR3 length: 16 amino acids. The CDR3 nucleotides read TGTGCCAGCTCACCAGTCACAGGACAGAGCAATCAGCCCCAGCATTTT. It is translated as CASSPVTGQSNQPQHF. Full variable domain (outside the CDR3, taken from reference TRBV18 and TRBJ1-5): NAGVMQNPRHLVRRRGQEARLRCSPMKGHSHVYWYRQLPEEGLKFMVYLQKENIIDESGMPKERFSAEFPKEGPSILRIQQVVRGDSAAYFCASSPVTGQSNQPQHFGDGTRLSIL.

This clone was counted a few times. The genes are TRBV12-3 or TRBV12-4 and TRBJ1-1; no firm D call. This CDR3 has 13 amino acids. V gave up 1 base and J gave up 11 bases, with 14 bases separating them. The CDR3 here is CASSLGASAGAFF. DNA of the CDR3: TGTGCCAGCAGTTTAGGAGCCTCCGCCGGGGCTTTCTTT.

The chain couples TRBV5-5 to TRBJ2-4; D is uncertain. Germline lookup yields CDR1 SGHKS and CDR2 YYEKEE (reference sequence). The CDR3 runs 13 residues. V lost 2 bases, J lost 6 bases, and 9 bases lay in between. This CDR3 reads CASSFTDTNIQYF. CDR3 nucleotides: TGTGCCAGCAGCTTTACAGATACAAACATTCAGTACTTC.

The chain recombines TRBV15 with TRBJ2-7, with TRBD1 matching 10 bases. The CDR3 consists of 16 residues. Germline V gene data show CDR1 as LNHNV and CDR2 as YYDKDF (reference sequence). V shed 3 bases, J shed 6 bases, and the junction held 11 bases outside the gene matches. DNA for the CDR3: TGTGCCACCAGCAGGACCCCCGGGACAGGGGTCTTCGAGCAGTACTTC. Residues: CATSRTPGTGVFEQYF.

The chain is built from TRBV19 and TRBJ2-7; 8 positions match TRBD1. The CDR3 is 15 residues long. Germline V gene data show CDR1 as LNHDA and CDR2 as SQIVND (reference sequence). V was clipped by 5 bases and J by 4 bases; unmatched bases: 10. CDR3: CASSPRQGPGYEQYF. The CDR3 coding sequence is TGTGCCAGTAGTCCGCGACAGGGGCCCGGGTACGAGCAGTACTTC.

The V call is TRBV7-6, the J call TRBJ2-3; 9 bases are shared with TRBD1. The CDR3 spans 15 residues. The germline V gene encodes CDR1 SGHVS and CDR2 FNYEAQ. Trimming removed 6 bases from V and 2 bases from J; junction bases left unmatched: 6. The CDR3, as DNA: TGTGCCAGCAGGAGACAGGGGGTGGTCACAGATACGCAGTATTTT. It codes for CASRRQGVVTDTQYF.

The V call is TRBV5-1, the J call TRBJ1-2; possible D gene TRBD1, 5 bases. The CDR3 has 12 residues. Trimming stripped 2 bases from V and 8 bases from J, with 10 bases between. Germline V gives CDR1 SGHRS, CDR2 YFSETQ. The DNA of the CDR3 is TGCGCCAGCAGCTTTGGGGCGGCCGGCTACACCTTC. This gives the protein CASSFGAAGYTF.

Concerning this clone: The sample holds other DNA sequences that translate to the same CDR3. The CDR3, as DNA: TGTGCCAGCAGTGAAGGCAGAATTAATTCACCCCTCCACTTT. Translation gives CASSEGRINSPLHF. The rearrangement links TRBV2 to TRBJ1-6; D not resolved. Trimming removed 1 base at V and 6 bases at J, with 7 bases between. From germline, CDR1 is SNHLY and CDR2 FYNNEI. This CDR3 is built from 14 residues.

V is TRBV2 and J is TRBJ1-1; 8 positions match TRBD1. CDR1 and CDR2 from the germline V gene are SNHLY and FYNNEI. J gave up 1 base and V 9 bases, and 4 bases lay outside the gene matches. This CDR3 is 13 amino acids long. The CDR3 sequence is CASRQGQNTEAFF. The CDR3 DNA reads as TGTGCCAGTAGACAGGGGCAGAACACTGAAGCTTTCTTT.

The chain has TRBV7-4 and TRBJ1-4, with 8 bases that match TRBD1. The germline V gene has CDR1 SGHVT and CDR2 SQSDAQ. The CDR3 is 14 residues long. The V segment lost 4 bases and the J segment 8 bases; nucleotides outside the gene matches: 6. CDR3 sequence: CASSSRGLKEKLFF. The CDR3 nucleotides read TGTGCCAGCAGCTCCAGGGGGCTCAAGGAAAAACTGTTTTTT.

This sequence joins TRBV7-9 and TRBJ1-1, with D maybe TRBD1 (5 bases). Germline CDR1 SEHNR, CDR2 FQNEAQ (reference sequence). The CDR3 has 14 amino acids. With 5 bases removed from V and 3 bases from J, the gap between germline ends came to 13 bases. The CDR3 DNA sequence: TGTGCCAGCAGCCCCCAGGGCCCGTACACTGAAGCTTTCTTT. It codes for CASSPQGPYTEAFF.

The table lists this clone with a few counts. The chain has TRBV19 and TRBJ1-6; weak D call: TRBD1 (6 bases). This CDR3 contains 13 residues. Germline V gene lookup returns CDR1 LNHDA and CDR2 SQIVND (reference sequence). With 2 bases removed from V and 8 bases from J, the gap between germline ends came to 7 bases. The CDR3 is CASSINRDSPLHF. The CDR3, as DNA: TGTGCCAGTAGTATAAACAGGGATTCACCCCTCCACTTT.

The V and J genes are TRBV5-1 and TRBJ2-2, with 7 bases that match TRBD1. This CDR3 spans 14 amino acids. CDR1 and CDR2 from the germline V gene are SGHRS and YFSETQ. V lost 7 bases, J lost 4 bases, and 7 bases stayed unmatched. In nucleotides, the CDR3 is TGCGCCAGCCACCTGACAGGGTCCACCGGGGAGCTGTTTTTT. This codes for CASHLTGSTGELFF.

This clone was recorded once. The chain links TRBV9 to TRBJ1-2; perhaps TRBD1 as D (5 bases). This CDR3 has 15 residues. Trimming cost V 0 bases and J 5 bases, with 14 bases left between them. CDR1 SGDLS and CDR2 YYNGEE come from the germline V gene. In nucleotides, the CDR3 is TGTGCCAGCAGCGTAGCCCCGGGGGGTTGGTATGGCTACACCTTC. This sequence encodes CASSVAPGGWYGYTF.